The clone carrying this TCR beta chain was counted at least ten times. Researchers barred patients who had uncontrolled infection, other autoimmune disease, pregnancy or lactation. Using 10 ml of fresh peripheral blood, PBMCs were prepared. This record belongs to a study of T cells in Graves' hyperthyroidism and ophthalmopathy. The length of the CDR3 is 12 residues. CDR1 SGHVS and CDR2 FQNEAQ come from the germline V gene. Deletions cut 5 bases from V and 6 bases from J, with 11 bases between. Template material for amplifying TCR beta CDR3 regions consisted of RNA transcripts. TCR CDR3 underwent first-round RT-PCR with the HTBI primer set. TCRdb used MiXCR to reprocess the multiplex PCR reads, holding one entry per CDR3 protein. The data contain hundreds of thousands of distinct CDR3 sequences, roughly 14% of them seen just once; the ten biggest clones take up less than 15%.

The sequence came from a man aged 18 to 35 with Graves' ophthalmopathy. The source material was blood. The chain couples TRBV7-8 to TRBJ2-7; the D is unclear. This CDR3 is CASSRVSGEQYF. Written as DNA, the CDR3 is TGTGCCAGCAGCCGCGTTTCAGGCGAGCAGTACTTC.